The sequence of this TCR beta chain was determined in a study of blood T cell repertoires in COVID-19. For the study at large: Samples representing acute and convalescent COVID-19 were sourced from the United States, Italy and Spain.

With V trimmed by 6 bases and J by 5 bases, 11 bases remained unmatched. Germline CDR1 reads SNHLY; CDR2 reads FYNNEI. The CDR3 is 16 residues long. Authors' analysis steps: Nucleated cell number was recorded as an estimate derived from reference gene primer amplification. Assay: immunoSEQ multiplex PCR; the TCRdb copy retains only in-frame clones and omits some. For V, J and clone size, that table is used; D and trimming come from the DNA. The sample lists approximately 200,000 clones; over 80% were seen once. The origin of this receptor is a woman in her 30s who had been exposed to COVID-19. The chain uses TRBV2 and TRBJ2-5, with TRBD2 matching 11 bases. What was sequenced was PBMCs or T cells enriched from blood (not recorded which). The CDR3 here is CASSRKLAGVIETQYF. The CDR3 DNA follows: TGTGCCAGCAGCCGAAAACTAGCGGGAGTTATCGAGACCCAGTACTTC. The variable domain in full, with the rest retrieved from reference TRBV2 and TRBJ2-5, is EPEVTQTPSHQVTQMGQEVILRCVPISNHLYFYWYRQILGQKVEFLVSFYNNEISEKSEIFDDQFSVERPDGSNFTLKIRSTKLEDSAMYFCASSRKLAGVIETQYFGPGTRLLVL.